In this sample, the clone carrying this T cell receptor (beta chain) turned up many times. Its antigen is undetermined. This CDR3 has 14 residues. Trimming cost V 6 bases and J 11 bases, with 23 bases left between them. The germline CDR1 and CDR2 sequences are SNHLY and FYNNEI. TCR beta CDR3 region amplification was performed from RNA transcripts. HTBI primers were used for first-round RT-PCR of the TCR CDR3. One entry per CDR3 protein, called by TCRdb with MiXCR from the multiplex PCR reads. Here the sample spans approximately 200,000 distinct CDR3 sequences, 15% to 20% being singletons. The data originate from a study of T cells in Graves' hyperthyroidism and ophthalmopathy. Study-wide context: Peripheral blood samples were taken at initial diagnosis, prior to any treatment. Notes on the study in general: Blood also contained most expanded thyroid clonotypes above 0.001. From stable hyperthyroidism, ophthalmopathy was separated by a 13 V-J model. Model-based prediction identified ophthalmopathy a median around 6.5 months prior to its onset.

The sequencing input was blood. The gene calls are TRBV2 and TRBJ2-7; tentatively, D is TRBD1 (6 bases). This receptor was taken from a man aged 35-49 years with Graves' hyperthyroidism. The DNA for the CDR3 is TGTGCCAGCAGCAGAGGCCGGGACACCAGTCGAGAGTACTTC. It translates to CASSRGRDTSREYF.